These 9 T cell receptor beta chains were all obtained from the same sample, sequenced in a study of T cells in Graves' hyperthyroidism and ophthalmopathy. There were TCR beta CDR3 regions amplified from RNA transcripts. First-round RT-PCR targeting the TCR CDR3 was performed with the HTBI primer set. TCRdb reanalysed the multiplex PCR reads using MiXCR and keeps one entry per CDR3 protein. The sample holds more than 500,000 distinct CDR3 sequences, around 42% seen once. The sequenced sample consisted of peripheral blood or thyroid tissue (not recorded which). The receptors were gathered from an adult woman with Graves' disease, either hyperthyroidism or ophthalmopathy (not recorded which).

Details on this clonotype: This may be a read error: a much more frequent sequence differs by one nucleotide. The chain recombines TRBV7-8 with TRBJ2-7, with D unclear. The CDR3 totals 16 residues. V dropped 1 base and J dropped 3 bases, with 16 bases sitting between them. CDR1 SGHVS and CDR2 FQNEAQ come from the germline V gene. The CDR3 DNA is TGTGCCAGCAGCTTAGAGGTTTCGGCCACCGACTACGAGCAGTACTTC. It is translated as CASSLEVSATDYEQYF. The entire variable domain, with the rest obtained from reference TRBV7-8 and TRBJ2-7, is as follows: GAGVSQSPRYKVAKRGQDVALRCDPISGHVSLFWYQQALGQGPEFLTYFQNEAQLDKSGLPSDRFFAERPEGSVSTLKIQRTQQEDSAVYLCASSLEVSATDYEQYFGPGTRLTVT.

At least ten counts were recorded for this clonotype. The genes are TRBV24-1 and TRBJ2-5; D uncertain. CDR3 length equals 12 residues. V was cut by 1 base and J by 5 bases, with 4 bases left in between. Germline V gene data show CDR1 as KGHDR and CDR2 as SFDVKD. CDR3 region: CATSDFRETQYF. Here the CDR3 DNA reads TGTGCCACCAGTGATTTTCGGGAGACCCAGTACTTC.

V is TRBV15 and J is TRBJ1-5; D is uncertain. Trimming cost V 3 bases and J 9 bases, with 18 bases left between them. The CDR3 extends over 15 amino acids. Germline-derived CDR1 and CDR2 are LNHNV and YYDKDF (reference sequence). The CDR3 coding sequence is TGTGCCACCAGCAGTCCCGCGAGGGTTTCTGTGCCCCAGCATTTT. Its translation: CATSSPARVSVPQHF.

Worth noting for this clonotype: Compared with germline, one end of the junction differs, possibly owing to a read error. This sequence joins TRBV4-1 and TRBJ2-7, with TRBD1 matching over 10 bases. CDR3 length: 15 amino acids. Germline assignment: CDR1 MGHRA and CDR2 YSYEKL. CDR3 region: CASNQDSGQGNEQYF. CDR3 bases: TGCGCCAGCAACCAAGACTCGGGACAGGGGAACGAGCAGTACTTC.

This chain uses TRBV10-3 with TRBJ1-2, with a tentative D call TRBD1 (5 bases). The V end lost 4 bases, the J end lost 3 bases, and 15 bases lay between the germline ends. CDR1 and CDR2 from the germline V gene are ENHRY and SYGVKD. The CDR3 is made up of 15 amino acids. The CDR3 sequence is CAISALRGAYYGYTF. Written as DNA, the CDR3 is TGTGCCATCAGTGCTTTGAGGGGCGCTTACTATGGCTACACCTTC.

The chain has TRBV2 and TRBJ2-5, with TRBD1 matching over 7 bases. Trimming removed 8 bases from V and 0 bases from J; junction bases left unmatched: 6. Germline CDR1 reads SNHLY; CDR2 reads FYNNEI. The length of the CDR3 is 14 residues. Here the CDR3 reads CASVLRGNQETQYF. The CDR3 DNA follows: TGTGCCAGCGTCCTCAGGGGGAACCAAGAGACCCAGTACTTC.

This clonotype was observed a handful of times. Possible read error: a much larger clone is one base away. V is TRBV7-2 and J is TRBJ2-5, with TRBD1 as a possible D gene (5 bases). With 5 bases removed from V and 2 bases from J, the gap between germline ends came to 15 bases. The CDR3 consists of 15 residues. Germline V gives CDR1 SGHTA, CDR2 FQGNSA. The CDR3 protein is CASSLNRGPQETQYF. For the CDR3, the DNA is TGTGCCAGCAGCCTGAATAGGGGTCCTCAAGAGACCCAGTACTTC.

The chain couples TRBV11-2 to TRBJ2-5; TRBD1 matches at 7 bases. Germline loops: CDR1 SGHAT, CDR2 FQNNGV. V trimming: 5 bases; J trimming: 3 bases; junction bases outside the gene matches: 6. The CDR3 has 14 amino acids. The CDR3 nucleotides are TGTGCCAGCAGCACCCGGGACAGAGAAGAGACCCAGTACTTC. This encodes CASSTRDREETQYF.

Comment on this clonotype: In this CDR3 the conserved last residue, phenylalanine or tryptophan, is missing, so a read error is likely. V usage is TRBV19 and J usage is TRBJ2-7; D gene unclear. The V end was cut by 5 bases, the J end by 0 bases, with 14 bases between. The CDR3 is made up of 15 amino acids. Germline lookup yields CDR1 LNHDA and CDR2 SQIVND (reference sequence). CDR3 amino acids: CASSFPDAFSYEQYY. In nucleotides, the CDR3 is TGTGCCAGTAGTTTCCCGGACGCATTCTCCTACGAGCAGTACTAC.